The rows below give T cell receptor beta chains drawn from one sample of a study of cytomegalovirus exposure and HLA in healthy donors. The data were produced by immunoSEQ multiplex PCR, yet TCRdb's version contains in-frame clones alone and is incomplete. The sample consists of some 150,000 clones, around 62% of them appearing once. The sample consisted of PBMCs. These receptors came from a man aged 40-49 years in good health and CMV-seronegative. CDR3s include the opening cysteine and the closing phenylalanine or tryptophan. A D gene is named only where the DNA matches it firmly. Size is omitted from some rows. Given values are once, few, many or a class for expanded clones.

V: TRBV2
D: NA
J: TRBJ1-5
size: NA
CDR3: CASSEQGLEPQHF
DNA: TGTGCCAGCAGTGAACAGGGGTTGGAGCCCCAGCATTTT

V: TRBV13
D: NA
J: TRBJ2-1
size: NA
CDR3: CASSALRGSGIEQFF
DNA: TGTGCCAGCAGCGCCTTACGGGGAAGTGGTATTGAGCAGTTCTTC

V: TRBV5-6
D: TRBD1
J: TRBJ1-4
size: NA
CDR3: CASSSLTGKEKLFF
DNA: TGTGCCAGCAGCTCCCTGACAGGGAAGGAAAAACTGTTTTTT

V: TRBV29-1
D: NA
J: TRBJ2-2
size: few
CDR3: CSVQPDRQNTGELFF
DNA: TGCAGCGTCCAACCGGACAGACAGAACACCGGGGAGCTGTTTTTT

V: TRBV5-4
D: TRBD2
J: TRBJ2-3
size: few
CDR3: CASSLPREGYTDTQYF
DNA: TGTGCCAGCAGCTTGCCGCGGGAGGGTTACACAGATACGCAGTATTTT

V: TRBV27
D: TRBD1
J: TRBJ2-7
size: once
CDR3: CASSLTTGWAYEQYF
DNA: TGTGCCAGCAGTTTAACGACAGGGTGGGCTTACGAGCAGTACTTC

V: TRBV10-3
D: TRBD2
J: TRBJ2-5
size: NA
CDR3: CAISGTSGGSQETQYF
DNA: TGTGCCATCAGTGGGACTAGCGGGGGGTCCCAAGAGACCCAGTACTTC

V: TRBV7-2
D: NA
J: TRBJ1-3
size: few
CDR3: CASSGGGGTNSGNTIYF
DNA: TGTGCCAGCAGCGGGGGGGGCGGTACAAACTCTGGAAACACCATATATTTT

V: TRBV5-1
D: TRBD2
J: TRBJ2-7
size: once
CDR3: CASSPLIAGHYEQYF
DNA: TGCGCCAGCAGCCCCCTCATAGCGGGCCACTACGAGCAGTACTTC

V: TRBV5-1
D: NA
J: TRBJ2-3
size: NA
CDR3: CASSLIVSSTDTQYF
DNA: TGCGCCAGCAGCTTGATAGTGAGTAGCACAGATACGCAGTATTTT

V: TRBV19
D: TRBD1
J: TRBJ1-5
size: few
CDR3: CASRRDRGLLGNQPQHF
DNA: TGTGCCAGTAGAAGGGACAGGGGGCTTTTAGGCAATCAGCCCCAGCATTTT

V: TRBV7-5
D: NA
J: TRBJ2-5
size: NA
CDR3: CARSPRETQETQYF
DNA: TGTGCCAGAAGTCCGCGGGAAACACAAGAGACCCAGTACTTC

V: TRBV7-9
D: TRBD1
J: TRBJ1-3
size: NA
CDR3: CASSLRQGHGGNTIYF
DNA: TGTGCCAGCAGCTTGAGACAGGGTCACGGTGGAAACACCATATATTTT

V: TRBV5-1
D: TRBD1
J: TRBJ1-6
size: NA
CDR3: CASSPGQASPLHF
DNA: TGCGCCAGCAGCCCTGGACAGGCTTCACCCCTCCACTTT

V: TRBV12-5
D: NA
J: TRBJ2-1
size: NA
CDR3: CASGLGRQGHSYNEQFF
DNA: TGTGCTAGTGGTTTGGGGCGTCAGGGGCACTCCTACAATGAGCAGTTCTTC

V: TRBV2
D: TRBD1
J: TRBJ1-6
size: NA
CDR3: CASSGQGAGSPLHF
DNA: TGTGCCAGCAGTGGACAGGGGGCAGGGTCACCCCTCCACTTT

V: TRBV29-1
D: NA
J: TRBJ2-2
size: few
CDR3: CSISRGTGELFF
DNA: TGCAGCATTAGTAGGGGAACCGGGGAGCTGTTTTTT

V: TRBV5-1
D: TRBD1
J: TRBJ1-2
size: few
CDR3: CASSWQGAARGYTF
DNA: TGCGCCAGCAGCTGGCAGGGGGCCGCGAGGGGCTACACCTTC

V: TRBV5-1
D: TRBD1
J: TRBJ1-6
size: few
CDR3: CASSLQGASNSPLHF
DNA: TGCGCCAGCAGCTTACAGGGGGCGAGTAATTCACCCCTCCACTTT

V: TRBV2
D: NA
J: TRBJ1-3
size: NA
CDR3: CASVSGLGGNTIYF
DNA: TGTGCCAGCGTCTCAGGGTTGGGCGGAAACACCATATATTTT

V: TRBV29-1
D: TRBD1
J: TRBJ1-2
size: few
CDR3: CSVEGGQGGSYGYTF
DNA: TGCAGCGTTGAGGGTGGACAGGGAGGGAGCTATGGCTACACCTTC

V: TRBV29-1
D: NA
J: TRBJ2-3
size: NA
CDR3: CSVEKNRGDTQYF
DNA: TGCAGCGTTGAAAAGAATCGGGGAGATACGCAGTATTTT

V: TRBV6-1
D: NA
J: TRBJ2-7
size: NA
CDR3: CASSLTGPYEQYF
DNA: TGTGCCAGCAGTCTCACCGGTCCCTACGAGCAGTACTTC

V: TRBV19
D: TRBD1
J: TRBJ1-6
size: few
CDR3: CASSPPPTGGSPLHF
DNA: TGTGCCAGTAGCCCACCACCGACAGGGGGGTCACCCCTCCACTTT

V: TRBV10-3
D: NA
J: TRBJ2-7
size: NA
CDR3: CAIMQPSGRGEQYF
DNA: TGTGCCATCATGCAACCCAGCGGCCGGGGGGAGCAGTACTTC

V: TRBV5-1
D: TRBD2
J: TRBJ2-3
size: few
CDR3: CASSPLSGGEGDTQYF
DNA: TGCGCCAGCAGCCCCCTTAGCGGGGGAGAAGGGGATACGCAGTATTTT

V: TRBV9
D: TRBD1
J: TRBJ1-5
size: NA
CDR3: CASSGQGSGQPQHF
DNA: TGTGCCAGCAGCGGACAGGGTTCGGGTCAGCCCCAGCATTTT

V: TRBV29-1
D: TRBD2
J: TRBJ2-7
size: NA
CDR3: CSVLKLAGISYEQYF
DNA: TGCAGCGTTCTAAAACTAGCGGGGATATCCTACGAGCAGTACTTC

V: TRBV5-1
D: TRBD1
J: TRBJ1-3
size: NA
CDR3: CASSWGQGGDFSGNTIYF
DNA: TGCGCCAGCAGCTGGGGACAGGGTGGGGACTTTTCTGGAAACACCATATATTTT

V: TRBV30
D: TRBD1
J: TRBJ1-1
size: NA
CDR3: CAWQGQGTWNTEAFF
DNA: TGTGCCTGGCAAGGACAGGGGACCTGGAACACTGAAGCTTTCTTT

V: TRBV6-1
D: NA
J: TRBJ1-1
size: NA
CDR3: CASSELGRNTEAFF
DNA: TGTGCCAGCAGTGAGCTGGGGCGAAACACTGAAGCTTTCTTT

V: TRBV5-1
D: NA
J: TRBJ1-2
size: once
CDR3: CASSPATGKANYGYTF
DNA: TGCGCCAGCAGCCCGGCGACAGGAAAAGCTAACTATGGCTACACCTTC

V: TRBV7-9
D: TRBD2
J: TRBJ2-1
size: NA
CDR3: CASSLSGSSYNEQFF
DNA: TGTGCCAGCAGCCTTAGCGGGAGTTCCTACAATGAGCAGTTCTTC

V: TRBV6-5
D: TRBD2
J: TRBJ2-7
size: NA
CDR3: CASSKSGGAYEQYF
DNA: TGTGCCAGCAGTAAGTCGGGGGGGGCCTACGAGCAGTACTTC

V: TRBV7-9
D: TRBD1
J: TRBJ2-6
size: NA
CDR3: CASSAKGGAGANVLTF
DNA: TGTGCCAGCAGCGCAAAAGGGGGCGCTGGGGCCAACGTCCTGACTTTC

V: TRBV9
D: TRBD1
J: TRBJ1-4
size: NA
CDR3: CASSAGQVNEKLFF
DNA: TGTGCCAGCAGCGCGGGACAGGTCAATGAAAAACTGTTTTTT

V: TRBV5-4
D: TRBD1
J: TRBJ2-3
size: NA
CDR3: CASSLKTGGLDTQYF
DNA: TGTGCCAGCAGCTTAAAGACAGGGGGCTTAGATACGCAGTATTTT

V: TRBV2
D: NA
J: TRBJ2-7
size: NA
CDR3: CASTEGGLGEQYF
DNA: TGTGCCAGCACCGAGGGGGGGTTGGGCGAGCAGTACTTC

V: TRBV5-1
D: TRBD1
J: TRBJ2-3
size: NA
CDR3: CASSLSKGAYTDTQYF
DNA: TGCGCCAGCAGCTTGAGCAAGGGGGCATACACAGATACGCAGTATTTT

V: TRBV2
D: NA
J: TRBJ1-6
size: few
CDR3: CASNLGAPNNSPLHF
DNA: TGTGCCAGCAATTTAGGAGCGCCCAATAATTCACCCCTCCACTTT

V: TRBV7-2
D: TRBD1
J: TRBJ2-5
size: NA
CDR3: CASSWGQVPQETQYF
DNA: TGTGCCAGCAGCTGGGGACAGGTTCCGCAAGAGACCCAGTACTTC

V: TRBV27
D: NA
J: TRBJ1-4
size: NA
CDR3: CASRDIRANEKLFF
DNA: TGTGCCAGCCGAGATATCCGGGCTAATGAAAAACTGTTTTTT

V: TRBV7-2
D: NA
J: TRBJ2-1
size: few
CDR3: CASSLNPNEKQFF
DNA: TGTGCCAGCAGCTTAAACCCTAATGAGAAGCAGTTCTTC

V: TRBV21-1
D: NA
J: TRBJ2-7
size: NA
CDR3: CASSKVQRVYPRPGLLRPGYEQYF
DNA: TGTGCCAGCAGCAAAGTTCAAAGGGTTTACCCAAGACCGGGACTGCTACGGCCGGGATACGAGCAGTACTTC

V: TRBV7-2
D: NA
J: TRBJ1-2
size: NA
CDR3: CASSLAGIPQGYTF
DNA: TGTGCCAGCAGCTTGGCGGGAATCCCTCAAGGCTACACCTTC

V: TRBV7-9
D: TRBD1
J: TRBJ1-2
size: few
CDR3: CASSFGQGAFDGYTF
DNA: TGTGCCAGCAGCTTCGGACAGGGGGCATTTGATGGCTACACCTTC

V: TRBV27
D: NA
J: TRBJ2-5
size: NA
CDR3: CASSLRDSQETQYF
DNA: TGTGCCAGCAGTTTGCGGGACAGCCAAGAGACCCAGTACTTC

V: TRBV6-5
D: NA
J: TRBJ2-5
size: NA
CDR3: CASSRTSKETQYF
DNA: TGTGCCAGCAGCCGAACTAGCAAAGAGACCCAGTACTTC

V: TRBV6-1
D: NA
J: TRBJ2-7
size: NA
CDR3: CASSDLDNKNPYEQYF
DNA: TGTGCCAGCAGTGACCTTGACAACAAGAACCCCTACGAGCAGTACTTC

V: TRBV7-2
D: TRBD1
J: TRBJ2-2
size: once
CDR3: CASSSDRNAGELFF
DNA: TGTGCCAGCAGTTCGGACAGGAATGCCGGGGAGCTGTTTTTT

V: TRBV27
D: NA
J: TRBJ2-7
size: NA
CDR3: CASSKALDYEQYF
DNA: TGTGCCAGCAGCAAAGCCCTCGATTACGAGCAGTACTTC

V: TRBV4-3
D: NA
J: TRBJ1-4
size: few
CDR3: CASSRSQATNEKLFF
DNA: TGCGCCAGCAGCCGTAGTCAGGCAACTAATGAAAAACTGTTTTTT

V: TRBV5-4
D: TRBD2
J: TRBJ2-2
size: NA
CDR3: CASSEAGANTGELFF
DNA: TGTGCCAGCAGCGAAGCGGGGGCGAACACCGGGGAGCTGTTTTTT

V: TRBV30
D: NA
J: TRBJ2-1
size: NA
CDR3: CAWSRSFQGRSYNEQFF
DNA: TGTGCCTGGAGTCGCTCATTTCAGGGGAGATCCTACAATGAGCAGTTCTTC

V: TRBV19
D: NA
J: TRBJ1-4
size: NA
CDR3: CASSINPGVEKLFF
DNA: TGTGCCAGTAGTATAAACCCCGGTGTGGAAAAACTGTTTTTT

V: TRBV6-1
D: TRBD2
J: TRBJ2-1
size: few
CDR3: CASSEMGLDLNEQFF
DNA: TGTGCCAGCAGTGAAATGGGACTAGACCTCAATGAGCAGTTCTTC

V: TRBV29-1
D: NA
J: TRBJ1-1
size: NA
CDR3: CSVQGATEAFF
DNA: TGCAGCGTACAGGGTGCGACTGAAGCTTTCTTT

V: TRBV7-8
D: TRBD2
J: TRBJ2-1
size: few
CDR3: CASSTTSGIYNEQFF
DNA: TGTGCCAGCAGCACAACTAGCGGGATCTACAATGAGCAGTTCTTC